The 9 T cell receptor beta chains reported below all come from one sample, sequenced in a study of blood T cell repertoires in COVID-19. Generated by immunoSEQ multiplex PCR, the TCRdb table keeps only in-frame clones and is missing some. The sample has over 100,000 clones, 85% to 90% seen once. The source material was peripheral blood. The source is a human donor in a cohort sampled during active COVID-19.

V usage is TRBV5-1 and J usage is TRBJ2-1; 11 nucleotides agree with TRBD2. CDR3 length: 16 residues. CDR1 is SGHRS, CDR2 YFSETQ, per germline. V gave up 8 bases and J gave up 1 base; unmatched junction bases: 8. CDR3 coding DNA: TGCGCCAGTTTAGCGGGAGGGCCTCAGTCCTACAATGAGCAGTTCTTC. Translation: CASLAGGPQSYNEQFF. The variable domain in full, with the rest retrieved from reference TRBV5-1 and TRBJ2-1, is KAGVTQTPRYLIKTRGQQVTLSCSPISGHRSVSWYQQTPGQGLQFLFEYFSETQRNKGNFPGRFSGRQFSNSRSEMNVSTLELGDSALYLCASLAGGPQSYNEQFFGPGTRLTVL.

This sequence joins TRBV18 and TRBJ1-5; D is ambiguous. CDR3 length: 13 residues. V was cut by 6 bases and J by 8 bases, with 14 bases left in between. Looked up from germline, CDR1 is KGHSH and CDR2 is LQKENI. CDR3 loop: CASSPGGLKPQHF. The CDR3 nucleotides are TGTGCCAGCTCCCCAGGAGGTCTGAAGCCCCAGCATTTT. The full variable domain, its missing parts supplied by reference TRBV18 and TRBJ1-5, is NAGVMQNPRHLVRRRGQEARLRCSPMKGHSHVYWYRQLPEEGLKFMVYLQKENIIDESGMPKERFSAEFPKEGPSILRIQQVVRGDSAAYFCASSPGGLKPQHFGDGTRLSIL.

The chain combines TRBV28 with TRBJ1-5; no clear D gene. Looked up from germline, CDR1 is MDHEN and CDR2 is SYDVKM. The CDR3 has 13 residues. V was shortened by 2 bases and J by 6 bases, with 8 bases between the two germline ends. CDR3 residues: CASSLGVGQPQHF. The CDR3 coding sequence is TGTGCCAGCAGTTTAGGAGTGGGTCAGCCCCAGCATTTT. The full variable domain, in which reference TRBV28 and TRBJ1-5 provide the parts outside the CDR3, is DVKVTQSSRYLVKRTGEKVFLECVQDMDHENMFWYRQDPGLGLRLIYFSYDVKMKEKGDIPEGYSVSREKKERFSLILESASTNQTSMYLCASSLGVGQPQHFGDGTRLSIL.

This clone appeared a single time. V usage is TRBV24-1 and J usage is TRBJ2-1; weak D call: TRBD1 (5 bases). Germline V lookup: CDR1 KGHDR, CDR2 SFDVKD. V lost 0 bases and J 6 bases, leaving 14 bases between the germline ends. The CDR3 spans 16 residues. DNA for the CDR3: TGTGCCACCAGTGATTTGTGGCAGGGAAGGGGCAATGAGCAGTTCTTC. As protein: CATSDLWQGRGNEQFF.

V and J are TRBV6-4 and TRBJ2-1; 10 bases fit TRBD2. This CDR3 spans 16 amino acids. CDR1 is MRHNA, CDR2 SNTAGT, per germline. V gave up 0 bases and J gave up 4 bases; unmatched junction bases: 3. The CDR3 region has the DNA TGTGCCAGCAGTGACTCAGCGGGGGGGCCGTACAATGAGCAGTTCTTC. As protein: CASSDSAGGPYNEQFF.

V usage is TRBV11-3 and J usage is TRBJ1-1, with TRBD1 identical over 7 bases. The ends lost 5 bases at V and 3 bases at J; junction bases unmatched: 9. Germline CDR1 and CDR2: SGHNT and YENEEA. This CDR3 region has 15 residues. This CDR3 is CASSADRVVDTEAFF. CDR3 nucleotide sequence: TGTGCCAGCAGCGCAGACAGGGTTGTCGACACTGAAGCTTTCTTT.

In nucleotides, the CDR3 is TGTGCCAGCAGTACGGGGACAGGGCCCTACCAAGAGACCCAGTACTTC. It translates to CASSTGTGPYQETQYF. The genes are TRBV6-6 and TRBJ2-5; 9 nucleotides align to TRBD1. This CDR3 has 16 amino acids. CDR1 and CDR2 (germline): MNHNY, SVGAGI (reference sequence). Unmatched junction bases numbered 7, after V lost 5 bases and J lost 0 bases.

This clone appeared a few times. The V gene is TRBV10-3, the J gene TRBJ1-1; 12 bases align to TRBD1. Germline V gene data show CDR1 as ENHRY and CDR2 as SYGVKD. V shed 3 bases, J shed 4 bases, and the junction held 9 bases outside the gene matches. The CDR3 has 17 amino acids. CDR3 coding DNA: TGTGCCATCAGTGATCCCCCCGGGACAGGGGGCGGCACTGAAGCTTTCTTT. Translating it yields CAISDPPGTGGGTEAFF.

The rearrangement links TRBV7-6 to TRBJ2-1; possible D gene TRBD1, 6 bases. The ends were cut back, 5 bases at V and 0 bases at J, with 11 bases in the middle. This CDR3 has 15 residues. The germline V gene has CDR1 SGHVS and CDR2 FNYEAQ. This chain's CDR3 is CASSRDIPSYNEQFF. The CDR3 region has the DNA TGTGCCAGCAGCCGGGACATCCCCTCCTACAATGAGCAGTTCTTC. Using reference TRBV7-6 and TRBJ2-1 for the parts outside the CDR3, the full variable domain is GAGVSQSPRYKVTKRGQDVALRCDPISGHVSLYWYRQALGQGPEFLTYFNYEAQQDKSGLPNDRFSAERPEGSISTLTIQRTEQRDSAMYRCASSRDIPSYNEQFFGPGTRLTVL.